Each of the 5 T cell receptor beta chains below was sequenced from the same sample in a study of regulatory T cells in long-lasting Graves disease. Described time point: newly diagnosed GD, antithyroid drugs for less than 3 months. RNA from PBMCs was the source of the TCR library. The authors built TCR beta libraries using iRepertoire HTBI primers and Arm-PCR of CDR3 regions. TCRdb reprocessed the multiplex PCR reads via MiXCR and lists one record per CDR3 protein. The sample lists some 220,000 distinct CDR3 sequences; roughly 20% were seen once. Another study also made use of these data, one on T cells in Graves' hyperthyroidism and ophthalmopathy.

This sample comprised peripheral blood mononuclear cells (PBMCs), obtained at new diagnosis, from a patient treated with antithyroid drugs. The receptors come from a woman aged 25 to 45 with Graves disease.

Many counts were recorded for this clonotype. This sequence joins TRBV9 and TRBJ1-1; D remains ambiguous. This CDR3 region has 13 residues. Per germline, CDR1 SGDLS and CDR2 YYNGEE. V lost 0 bases and J lost 3, with 6 bases in between. DNA for the CDR3: TGTGCCAGCAGCGTAGGGCAAGACACTGAAGCTTTCTTT. Translated: CASSVGQDTEAFF.

This clonotype was counted at least ten times. The V and J genes are TRBV2 and TRBJ2-7; 8 nucleotides align to TRBD1. CDR3 length: 14 residues. Germline loops: CDR1 SNHLY, CDR2 FYNNEI. V gave up 8 bases and J gave up 1 base; unmatched junction bases: 7. The DNA for the CDR3 is TGTGCCAGCTTCTCCCGGACAGGGTCCTACGAGCAGTACTTC. Translation: CASFSRTGSYEQYF.

This clonotype appeared many times. J is TRBJ1-1 and V is TRBV6-1; 7 bases agree with TRBD1. Germline V CDR1 and CDR2: MNHNS, SASEGT. The length of the CDR3 is 15 residues. V dropped 6 bases and J dropped 0; count of bases not matched to a gene: 7. The CDR3 loop reads CASSATGIMNTEAFF. CDR3 in DNA: TGTGCCAGCAGCGCGACAGGGATCATGAACACTGAAGCTTTCTTT.

This clonotype was seen repeatedly, ten times or more. The chain recombines TRBV20-1 with TRBJ2-3; D perhaps matches TRBD2 (6 bases). The CDR3 totals 15 residues. Germline V gene sequence: CDR1 DFQATT, CDR2 SNEGSKA (reference sequence). Trimming shortened V by 1 base and J by 2 bases, and 13 bases separated the two germline ends. The CDR3 loop is CSARVDSGYTDTQYF. The CDR3 coding sequence is TGCAGTGCTAGAGTCGATAGCGGATACACAGATACGCAGTATTTT.

This clonotype has at least ten counts. V usage is TRBV20-1 and J usage is TRBJ2-5; 8 positions agree with TRBD2. V was pared by 6 bases and J by 3 bases, with 12 bases of the junction left unmatched. The CDR3 is made up of 15 amino acids. Germline assignment: CDR1 DFQATT and CDR2 SNEGSKA (reference sequence). CDR3 residues: CSARSGGPRKETQYF. CDR3 DNA sequence: TGCAGTGCAAGGAGCGGGGGACCGAGGAAAGAGACCCAGTACTTC.